Following are 4 T cell receptor beta chains from one sample sequenced in a study of monozygotic twins with cystic fibrosis. Sequencing was performed with immunoSEQ multiplex PCR; in TCRdb, only in-frame clones are kept and a portion is missing. The repertoire holds 25,000 to 30,000 clones, with less than 95% as singletons. The material sequenced was blood. These receptors were obtained from a girl aged 2 to 9 with cystic fibrosis.

V is TRBV9 and J is TRBJ1-2; D not certain. Trimming stripped 4 bases from V and 5 bases from J, with 12 bases between. The CDR3 extends over 13 amino acids. Germline V CDR1 and CDR2: SGDLS, YYNGEE. The CDR3 sequence: CASSSRAGYGYTF. The CDR3 nucleotides read TGTGCCAGCAGCTCGAGGGCAGGTTATGGCTACACCTTC.

This clone was recorded only once. This chain joins TRBV18 and TRBJ1-4, with D perhaps TRBD1 (6 bases). CDR3 length: 13 residues. V was trimmed by 10 bases and J by 5 bases, leaving 14 bases between them. Germline V CDR1 and CDR2: KGHSH, LQKENI. The CDR3 protein is CATTRGPNEKLFF. As DNA, the CDR3 is TGTGCCACCACCAGGGGCCCGAATGAAAAACTGTTTTTT.

The gene calls are TRBV19 and TRBJ1-2, with TRBD1 matching 8 bases. The CDR3 length is 14 residues. CDR1 is LNHDA and CDR2 is SQIVND in the germline V gene (reference sequence). With V trimmed by 7 bases and J by 3 bases, 7 bases remained unmatched. Here the CDR3 DNA reads TGTGCCAGTACCCGACAGGGGACTGACTATGGCTACACCTTC. This codes for CASTRQGTDYGYTF. Supplemented by reference TRBV19 and TRBJ1-2, the full variable domain reads DGGITQSPKYLFRKEGQNVTLSCEQNLNHDAMYWYRQDPGQGLRLIYYSQIVNDFQKGDIAEGYSVSREKKESFPLTVTSAQKNPTAFYLCASTRQGTDYGYTFGSGTRLTVV.

Comments on this clone: The junction does not match germline at one end; this may be a read error. The V and J genes are TRBV6-5 and TRBJ2-7; 8 bases map to TRBD2. Germline loops: CDR1 MNHEY, CDR2 SVGAGI. The CDR3 totals 15 residues. DNA of the CDR3: TGTGCCAGCAGTTACTTTGCGGGGGGCTCCCACGAGCAGTACTTC. Protein: CASSYFAGGSHEQYF.